The 27 T cell receptor beta chains reported below all come from one sample, sequenced in a study of T cells in Graves' hyperthyroidism and ophthalmopathy. Amplification of TCR beta CDR3 regions was performed using RNA transcripts as template. Initially, a first-round RT-PCR of the TCR CDR3 employed the HTBI primer set. TCRdb reanalysed the multiplex PCR reads using MiXCR and keeps one entry per CDR3 protein. Of roughly 500,000 distinct CDR3 sequences listed, approximately 48% are singletons. Sequencing input: peripheral blood or thyroid tissue (not recorded which). These receptors all come from an adult woman with Graves' disease, either hyperthyroidism or ophthalmopathy (not recorded which).

This clonotype was detected ten times or more. The V and J genes are TRBV20-1 and TRBJ2-2; D is ambiguous. The germline gives CDR1 DFQATT, CDR2 SNEGSKA (reference sequence). Trimming cost V 1 base and J 0 bases, with 6 bases left between them. The CDR3 length is 14 residues. As DNA, the CDR3 is TGCAGTGCTAGAGTAGCAGCGAACACCGGGGAGCTGTTTTTT. This sequence encodes CSARVAANTGELFF.

The CDR3 DNA reads TGTGCCACCAGTGAAGGTAAAGCTTTCTTT. Amino acid sequence: CATSEGKAFF. The chain joins TRBV24-1 to TRBJ1-1; no firm D call. With 4 bases removed from V and 9 bases from J, the gap between germline ends came to 5 bases. Germline lookup yields CDR1 KGHDR and CDR2 SFDVKD. This CDR3 has 10 residues.

This clonotype has only a few counts. The gene calls are TRBV6-1 and TRBJ2-7; 7 nucleotides agree with TRBD2. Looked up from germline, CDR1 is MNHNS and CDR2 is SASEGT. The CDR3 totals 16 residues. V shed 1 base and J 3 bases; nucleotides not matched to a gene: 9. This CDR3 is CASSEGSGTTIYEQYF. CDR3 nucleotides: TGTGCCAGCAGTGAAGGTTCGGGGACTACGATCTACGAGCAGTACTTC.

This clonotype occurred many times. The rearrangement links TRBV20-1 to TRBJ2-6, with 7 nucleotides matching TRBD2. Trimming cost V 4 bases and J 3 bases; bases outside gene matches: 3. The CDR3 is 14 residues long. Germline loops: CDR1 DFQATT, CDR2 SNEGSKA (reference sequence). CDR3 nucleotides: TGCAGTGCTATGGGGGGGTATGGGGCCAACGTCCTGACTTTC. This encodes CSAMGGYGANVLTF.

The V call is TRBV6-5, the J call TRBJ1-2, with a tentative D call TRBD1 (5 bases). V gave up 9 bases and J gave up 4 bases, with 18 bases separating them. In germline, CDR1 is MNHEY, CDR2 SVGAGI. The CDR3 is 14 residues long. The CDR3 sequence: CASSASGTRYGYTF. CDR3 DNA sequence: TGTGCCAGTAGCGCCTCGGGGACGCGCTATGGCTACACCTTC.

On this clonotype itself: The conserved final phenylalanine or tryptophan is absent from the CDR3, which likely points to a read error. The DNA is left out, because the CDR3 cannot be placed on it with certainty; the CDR3 is given as TCRdb lists it. The rearrangement links TRBV7-3 to TRBJ2-2; the tabulated D call, TRBD2, remains unverified against the DNA. Germline V gene lookup returns CDR1 SGHTA and CDR2 FQGTGA. The CDR3 length is 8 residues, termini included. CDR3 sequence reads: CASSLTAS.

This clonotype was counted at least ten times. The rearrangement joins TRBV20-1 to TRBJ1-5; TRBD1 might be the D (6 bases). This CDR3 is built from 15 residues. Germline V lookup: CDR1 DFQATT, CDR2 SNEGSKA (reference sequence). V lost 0 bases and J lost 5, with 14 bases in between. The CDR3 here is CSARDLYREDQPQHF. The DNA of the CDR3 is TGCAGTGCTAGAGATCTTTACAGGGAGGATCAGCCCCAGCATTTT.

The table lists this clonotype with a few counts. The gene calls are TRBV29-1 and TRBJ2-1; D call uncertain. Trimming took off 7 bases at V and 6 bases at J, with 7 bases between the two ends. CDR1 is SQVTM and CDR2 is ANQGSEA in the germline V gene. The CDR3 runs to 10 residues. The CDR3 loop is CSARANEQFF. The CDR3 coding sequence is TGCAGCGCCAGAGCCAATGAGCAGTTCTTC.

In the case of this clonotype: The junction departs from germline at one end; a sequencing error may be responsible. The chain joins TRBV7-2 to TRBJ2-6; D is uncertain. The CDR3 covers 12 residues. Germline V gene lookup returns CDR1 SGHTA and CDR2 FQGNSA. In DNA form, the CDR3 reads TGTGCCAGCAGCCCTTCCCAACATCTTGTGGCTTTC. Translation gives CASSPSQHLVAF.

The chain combines TRBV7-2 with TRBJ1-2; no definite D call. Germline values: CDR1 SGHTA, CDR2 FQGNSA. The CDR3 spans 12 residues. Trimming cost V 5 bases and J 5 bases, with 9 bases left between them. CDR3 region: CASSPQAYGYTF. The CDR3 nucleotides are TGTGCCAGCAGCCCCCAGGCTTATGGCTACACCTTC.

This rearrangement joins TRBV12-3 or TRBV12-4 to TRBJ2-7; 7 bases are a match to TRBD2. Germline trimming cut 6 bases from V and 3 bases from J; bases unmatched to any gene: 8. CDR3 length: 14 residues. The CDR3 loop is CASRSYGTNYEQYF. The CDR3, as DNA: TGTGCCAGCAGGTCATACGGGACTAACTACGAGCAGTACTTC.

The table lists this clonotype with a few counts. The V and J genes are TRBV30 and TRBJ1-1; D is ambiguous. Germline V gene lookup returns CDR1 GTSNPN and CDR2 SVGIG (reference sequence). V was shortened by 3 bases and J by 4 bases, with 6 bases between the two germline ends. CDR3 length equals 11 residues. The CDR3 region has the DNA TGTGCCTGGAGCCGTCTCACTGAAGCTTTCTTT. Protein sequence: CAWSRLTEAFF.

The genes are TRBV29-1 and TRBJ1-1; a possible D gene is TRBD1 (5 bases). V gave up 8 bases and J gave up 3 bases, with 13 bases separating them. The CDR3 is made up of 12 amino acids. CDR1 is SQVTM and CDR2 is ANQGSEA in the germline V gene. CDR3 loop: CSLGGGDTEAFF. CDR3 nucleotides: TGCAGCTTGGGGGGTGGCGACACTGAAGCTTTCTTT.

V usage is TRBV7-9 and J usage is TRBJ1-4; TRBD1 aligns across 7 bases. V was clipped by 6 bases and J by 4 bases; unmatched bases: 5. The CDR3 is made up of 14 amino acids. Germline V gives CDR1 SEHNR, CDR2 FQNEAQ (reference sequence). The CDR3 sequence is CASRPTGYNEKLFF. The CDR3 DNA is TGTGCCAGCAGACCGACAGGGTATAATGAAAAACTGTTTTTT.

The V call is TRBV15, the J call TRBJ1-1; no firm D call. The CDR3 is 15 amino acids. CDR1 and CDR2 (germline): LNHNV, YYDKDF (reference sequence). V lost 4 bases and J 1 base, leaving 13 bases between the germline ends. Here the CDR3 DNA reads TGTGCCACCAGCACAATTCCGAAATCGAACACTGAAGCTTTCTTT. Residues: CATSTIPKSNTEAFF.

This clonotype was detected a few times. The chain carries TRBV7-9 and TRBJ2-7; 7 bases map to TRBD2. The length of the CDR3 is 15 residues. V gave up 5 bases and J gave up 0 bases; unmatched junction bases: 7. Germline CDR1 is SEHNR and CDR2 is FQNEAQ (reference sequence). The CDR3 protein is CASSHPLANSYEQYF. In nucleotides, the CDR3 is TGTGCCAGCAGCCACCCACTAGCGAACTCCTACGAGCAGTACTTC.

This clonotype is a singleton in its sample. The rearrangement uses TRBV6-6 and TRBJ2-7, with 7 nucleotides matching TRBD1. This CDR3 comprises 14 residues. The V gene end was trimmed by 6 bases and the J gene end by 2 bases; junction bases not matched to a gene: 7. CDR1 and CDR2 (germline): MNHNY, SVGAGI (reference sequence). The CDR3 DNA reads TGTGCCAGCAGCCCGGGACAGCCCCCCTACGAGCAGTACTTC. Encoded protein: CASSPGQPPYEQYF.

This chain joins TRBV25-1 and TRBJ1-2; D not resolved. The CDR3 consists of 12 residues. V lost 8 bases and J lost 2, with 9 bases in between. CDR1 MGHDK and CDR2 SYGVNS come from the germline V gene. The CDR3 region is CASLNSNYGYTF. DNA for the CDR3: TGTGCCAGCTTAAACTCGAACTATGGCTACACCTTC.

This clonotype was seen a few times. The chain carries TRBV6-5 and TRBJ1-2; 9 bases agree with TRBD1. Trimming cost V 6 bases and J 8 bases; bases outside gene matches: 10. Germline values: CDR1 MNHEY, CDR2 SVGAGI. The CDR3 is made up of 14 amino acids. CDR3 loop: CASSPGQGSYGYTF. CDR3 coding DNA: TGTGCCAGCAGCCCTGGACAGGGGTCCTACGGCTACACCTTC.

This clonotype was seen once. J is TRBJ1-1 and V is TRBV5-4; 7 bases map to TRBD1. The germline V gene encodes CDR1 SGHNT and CDR2 YYREEE (reference sequence). Unmatched junction bases numbered 3, after V lost 5 bases and J lost 2 bases. The CDR3 spans 13 residues. CDR3 loop: CASRRDSNTEAFF. The CDR3 nucleotides read TGTGCCAGCAGGAGGGACAGCAACACTGAAGCTTTCTTT.

The V gene is TRBV9, the J gene TRBJ1-1; no reliable D call. Trimming removed 4 bases from V and 1 base from J, with 8 bases in between. The CDR3 is made up of 13 amino acids. CDR1 and CDR2 from the germline V gene are SGDLS and YYNGEE. As DNA, the CDR3 is TGTGCCAGCAGCACGCTCGGGAACACTGAAGCTTTCTTT. Its translation is CASSTLGNTEAFF.

This clonotype was seen ten or more times. The V and J genes are TRBV19 and TRBJ2-2; TRBD1 matches 9 bases. The V and J ends lost 3 bases and 4 bases, in that order; junction bases with no gene match: 12. The CDR3 is 18 residues long. From germline, CDR1 is LNHDA and CDR2 SQIVND (reference sequence). The DNA of the CDR3 is TGTGCCAGTAGTATGCGAGGTTCGCGGACAGGGGCCACCGGGGAGCTGTTTTTT. Its protein product is CASSMRGSRTGATGELFF.

Only a few counts were recorded for this clonotype. V is TRBV29-1 and J is TRBJ1-1, with D possibly TRBD1 on 6 matching bases. Germline V gene lookup returns CDR1 SQVTM and CDR2 ANQGSEA. V was shortened by 4 bases and J by 1 base, with 10 bases between the two germline ends. This CDR3 is built from 13 residues. This CDR3 reads CSVVPGANTEAFF. CDR3 bases: TGCAGCGTTGTTCCGGGGGCGAACACTGAAGCTTTCTTT.

J is TRBJ2-5 and V is TRBV7-3; a possible D gene is TRBD2 (6 bases). Trimming took off 5 bases at V and 5 bases at J, with 12 bases between the two ends. This CDR3 contains 13 residues. Germline CDR1 SGHTA, CDR2 FQGTGA. In DNA form, the CDR3 reads TGTGCCAGCAGCCCCCGCGGGACGGAGACCCAGTACTTC. This sequence encodes CASSPRGTETQYF.

This clonotype turned up a few times. Germline is not matched at one junction end, which may reflect a read error. For the CDR3, the DNA is TGTGCCAGCAGCTTGGGGACAGTTTTCAATTTT. It is translated as CASSLGTVFNF. The chain carries TRBV7-6 and TRBJ1-1; 7 nucleotides agree with TRBD1. The V gene's germline CDR1 is SGHVS and CDR2 FNYEAQ. The CDR3 sequence is 11 residues long.

This clonotype has ten or more counts. The chain links TRBV14 to TRBJ1-2; D not certain. This CDR3 region has 15 residues. Germline V lookup: CDR1 SGHDN, CDR2 FVKESK. Trimming took off 3 bases at V and 4 bases at J, with 15 bases between the two ends. The CDR3 is CASSQTSAATYGYTF. The CDR3 nucleotides read TGTGCCAGCAGCCAGACCTCAGCGGCTACCTATGGCTACACCTTC.

This clonotype was counted at least ten times. This chain uses TRBV20-1 with TRBJ2-2; D possibly corresponds to TRBD2 (5 bases). Germline V gene sequence: CDR1 DFQATT, CDR2 SNEGSKA (reference sequence). This CDR3 is 14 amino acids long. V was clipped by 3 bases and J by 0 bases, with 8 bases between them. The CDR3 nucleotides read TGCAGTGCTAGTCCGGGAACGAACACCGGGGAGCTGTTTTTT. This gives the protein CSASPGTNTGELFF.